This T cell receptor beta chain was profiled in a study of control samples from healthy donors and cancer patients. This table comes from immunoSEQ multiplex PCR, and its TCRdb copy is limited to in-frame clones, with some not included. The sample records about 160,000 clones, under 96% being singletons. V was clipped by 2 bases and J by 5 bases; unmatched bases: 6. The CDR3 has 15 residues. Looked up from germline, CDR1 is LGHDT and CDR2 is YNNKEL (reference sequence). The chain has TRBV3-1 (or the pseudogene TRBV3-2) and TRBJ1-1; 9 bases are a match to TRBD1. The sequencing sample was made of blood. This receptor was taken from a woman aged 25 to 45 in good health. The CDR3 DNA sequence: TGTGCCAGCAGCCAATTAACAGGGGGCTGGACTGAAGCTTTCTTT. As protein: CASSQLTGGWTEAFF.